These T cell receptor beta chains were read from a single sample in a study of blood T cell repertoires in COVID-19. Generated by immunoSEQ multiplex PCR, the TCRdb table keeps only in-frame clones and is missing some. Of 100,000 to 150,000 clones in the sample, around 83% are singletons; the top ten hold about 3%. The sample comprised peripheral blood. All receptors come from a woman of 80 years or more with COVID-19, enrolled during active disease. Both conserved end residues are part of each CDR3. The D gene is left open where the match is weak. A clone size is listed for some rows: how often the clone was seen (once, few, many), or a class if it is expanded.

d_gene	abundance	len	j_gene	v_gene	CDR3aa	CDR3nt
TRBD1	NA	12	TRBJ2-7	TRBV18	CASSRTGEEQYF	TGTGCCAGCTCAAGGACAGGGGAAGAGCAGTACTTC
NA	NA	14	TRBJ1-1	TRBV2	CASIGGGLGTEAFF	TGTGCCAGCATCGGGGGGGGCTTGGGCACTGAAGCTTTCTTT
NA	NA	14	TRBJ2-5	TRBV15	CATSHGGLGETQYF	TGTGCCACCTCCCACGGGGGGCTCGGGGAGACCCAGTACTTC
TRBD2	NA	17	TRBJ2-2	TRBV3-1/TRBV3-2	CASSQESGVLDTGELFF	TGTGCCAGCAGCCAAGAGAGCGGGGTCCTAGACACCGGGGAGCTGTTTTTT
NA	NA	14	TRBJ1-2	TRBV7-2	CASSLSQGSYGYTF	TGTGCCAGCAGCTTATCGCAGGGTAGCTATGGCTACACCTTC
NA	NA	14	TRBJ2-2	TRBV4-2	CASSQGQGTGELFF	TGTGCCAGCAGCCAGGGTCAGGGAACCGGGGAGCTGTTTTTT
NA	NA	15	TRBJ2-7	TRBV9	CASSVVAGESGEQYF	TGTGCCAGCAGCGTAGTGGCAGGGGAAAGTGGGGAGCAGTACTTC
NA	few	13	TRBJ2-5	TRBV19	CASSMAVQETQYF	TGTGCCAGTAGTATGGCAGTTCAAGAGACCCAGTACTTC
TRBD2	NA	15	TRBJ2-1	TRBV5-1	CASRPGLASNNEQFF	TGCGCCAGCAGGCCGGGACTAGCGTCTAACAATGAGCAGTTCTTC
TRBD2	NA	15	TRBJ2-1	TRBV3-1/TRBV3-2	CASSQRTSGGNEQFF	TGTGCCAGCAGCCAAAGGACTAGCGGGGGCAATGAGCAGTTCTTC
TRBD1	once	14	TRBJ2-2	TRBV27	CASRPSGGLGELFF	TGTGCCAGCCGCCCCTCAGGGGGCCTCGGGGAGCTGTTTTTT
NA	NA	13	TRBJ1-2	TRBV27	CASSLGGAYGYTF	TGTGCCAGCAGTTTAGGGGGCGCTTATGGCTACACCTTC
NA	few	16	TRBJ2-7	TRBV4-2	CASSQDLSQVSYEQYF	TGTGCCAGCAGCCAAGATCTTTCTCAGGTATCCTACGAGCAGTACTTC
TRBD1	NA	16	TRBJ1-2	TRBV3-1/TRBV3-2	CASSQDRGRGAAGYTF	TGTGCCAGCAGCCAAGATAGGGGCAGGGGGGCAGCTGGCTACACCTTC
NA	NA	14	TRBJ2-7	TRBV6-5	CASRMTGQTYEQYF	TGTGCCAGCAGGATGACGGGTCAGACCTACGAGCAGTACTTC
TRBD1	NA	15	TRBJ2-2	TRBV19	CASSLPGQGKRELFF	TGTGCCAGTAGTTTACCGGGACAGGGGAAAAGGGAGCTGTTTTTT
TRBD1	NA	15	TRBJ2-7	TRBV5-1	CASSGQGAPTYEQYF	TGCGCCAGCAGCGGTCAGGGGGCCCCAACCTACGAGCAGTACTTC